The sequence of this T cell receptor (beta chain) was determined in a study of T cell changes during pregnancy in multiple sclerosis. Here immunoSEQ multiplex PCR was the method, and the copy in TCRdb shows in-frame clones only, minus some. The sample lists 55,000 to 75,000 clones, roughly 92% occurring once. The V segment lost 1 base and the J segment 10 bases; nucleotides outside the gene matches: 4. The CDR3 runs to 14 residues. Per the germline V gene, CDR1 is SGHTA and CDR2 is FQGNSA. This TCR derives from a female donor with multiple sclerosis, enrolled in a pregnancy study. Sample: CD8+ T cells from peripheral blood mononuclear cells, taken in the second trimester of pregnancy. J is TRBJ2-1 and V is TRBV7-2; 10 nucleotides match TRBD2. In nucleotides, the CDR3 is TGTGCCAGCAGCTTAGTCACTAGCGGGAACGAGCAGTTCTTC. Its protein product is CASSLVTSGNEQFF.